Described below is a single T cell receptor beta chain sequence and its context. Random hexamers served to reverse transcribe roughly 0.45 to 1 ug RNA. immunoSEQ multiplex PCR amplified TCR beta CDR3 across 54 Vbeta, 13 Jbeta. TCRdb independently ran MiXCR on the immunoSEQ multiplex PCR reads; one entry per CDR3 protein. The repertoire holds approximately 180,000 distinct CDR3 sequences, with almost 96% as singletons. This specimen belongs to a study of CD8 T cells in Susac syndrome. TCR beta was sequenced from blood CD8+ and CD4+ T cells. Germline CDR1 SGHRS, CDR2 YFSETQ. Unmatched junction bases numbered 10, after V lost 2 bases and J lost 0 bases. This CDR3 comprises 17 residues.

V and J are TRBV5-1 and TRBJ1-1, with 7 bases matching TRBD1. The TCR comes from a human donor with multiple sclerosis. The sample consisted of CD4+ T cells from PBMCs. The CDR3 loop reads CASSFRSQGGLNTEAFF. CDR3 nucleotide sequence: TGCGCCAGCAGCTTTAGGTCTCAAGGGGGCCTGAACACTGAAGCTTTCTTT.